One sample yielded the 27 T cell receptor beta chains listed below, sequenced in a study of blood T cell repertoires in COVID-19. Method: immunoSEQ multiplex PCR; TCRdb's copy keeps in-frame clones and lacks some. The sample records fewer than 300,000 clones, roughly 86% being singletons. The specimen was peripheral blood. The receptor source for this set is a middle-aged man who had recovered from COVID-19.

The chain recombines TRBV5-6 with TRBJ2-2; perhaps TRBD1 as D (6 bases). V lost 3 bases and J lost 2, with 23 bases in between. The CDR3 runs to 19 residues. Germline assignment: CDR1 SGHDT and CDR2 YYEEEE. The CDR3 sequence: CASSSTASPAGANTGELFF. CDR3 in DNA: TGTGCCAGCAGCTCTACGGCCTCCCCAGCAGGGGCAAACACCGGGGAGCTGTTTTTT.

This rearrangement joins TRBV7-3 to TRBJ2-5; the D gene is possibly TRBD2 (5 bases). The CDR3 runs to 13 residues. The V gene's germline CDR1 is SGHTA and CDR2 FQGTGA. Trimming took 5 bases from V and 2 from J, leaving 9 bases between them. The CDR3 loop is CASSRRGQETQYF. Written as DNA, the CDR3 is TGTGCCAGCAGCCGACGGGGACAAGAGACCCAGTACTTC.

The chain joins TRBV5-1 to TRBJ2-1; TRBD2 matches at 8 bases. Germline CDR1 reads SGHRS; CDR2 reads YFSETQ. V lost 9 bases, J lost 3 bases, and 8 bases stayed unmatched. This CDR3 contains 14 residues. The DNA of the CDR3 is TGCGCCACCCGACTAGCGTGGAACTACAATGAGCAGTTCTTC. It yields the protein CATRLAWNYNEQFF.

The V call is TRBV7-2, the J call TRBJ1-1; 8 bases agree with TRBD1. Germline-derived CDR1 and CDR2 are SGHTA and FQGNSA. The CDR3 loop spans 13 amino acids. J was trimmed by 5 bases and V by 5 bases; bases with no gene match: 4. CDR3 protein: CASSPRGRTEAFF. The CDR3 DNA follows: TGTGCCAGCAGCCCCAGGGGGCGGACTGAAGCTTTCTTT.

V is TRBV4-3 and J is TRBJ1-1, with TRBD1 matching 7 bases. The CDR3 consists of 18 residues. With V trimmed by 0 bases and J by 3 bases, 13 bases remained unmatched. Germline values: CDR1 LGHNA, CDR2 YSLEER. CDR3 amino acids: CASSQDGGPGGWYTEAFF. CDR3 DNA sequence: TGCGCCAGCAGCCAAGATGGGGGGCCAGGGGGATGGTACACTGAAGCTTTCTTT.

This clone has more than one count but fewer than ten. The chain combines TRBV20-1 with TRBJ2-1, with TRBD2 matching over 8 bases. The CDR3 is 16 residues long. Germline trimming cut 3 bases from V and 3 bases from J; bases unmatched to any gene: 10. Germline V gene sequence: CDR1 DFQATT, CDR2 SNEGSKA (reference sequence). The CDR3 reads CSASPSGGNVYNEQFF. In DNA, the CDR3 is TGCAGTGCTAGTCCCAGCGGGGGAAACGTCTACAATGAGCAGTTCTTC.

The chain employs TRBV4-3 and TRBJ1-4; 7 bases line up with TRBD1. The germline gives CDR1 LGHNA, CDR2 YSLEER. V lost 4 bases and J lost 0; bases outside the gene matches: 2. This CDR3 is built from 15 residues. The CDR3 DNA is TGCGCCAGCAGCCCAGGGACAGCAACTAATGAAAAACTGTTTTTT. Translation gives CASSPGTATNEKLFF.

The rearrangement links TRBV11-2 to TRBJ2-2, with TRBD1 matching over 8 bases. Trimming took 3 bases from V and 6 from J; bases not matched to a gene: 0. The V gene's germline CDR1 is SGHAT and CDR2 FQNNGV. The CDR3 is made up of 13 amino acids. CDR3 amino acids: CASSLDRAGELFF. Written as DNA, the CDR3 is TGTGCCAGCAGCTTGGACAGGGCCGGGGAGCTGTTTTTT. Full variable domain (missing parts from reference TRBV11-2 and TRBJ2-2): EAGVAQSPRYKIIEKRQSVAFWCNPISGHATLYWYQQILGQGPKLLIQFQNNGVVDDSQLPKDRFSAERLKGVDSTLKIQPAKLEDSAVYLCASSLDRAGELFFGEGSRLTVL.

The chain combines TRBV10-3 with TRBJ1-1; TRBD1 aligns across 7 bases. The CDR3 spans 15 residues. J was trimmed by 3 bases and V by 5 bases; bases with no gene match: 9. The germline CDR1 and CDR2 sequences are ENHRY and SYGVKD. The CDR3 DNA reads as TGTGCCATCAGTTCACGACAGGGTTTTTACACTGAAGCTTTCTTT. Amino acids: CAISSRQGFYTEAFF.

This clone was counted a few times. The gene calls are TRBV7-9 and TRBJ2-7; the match to TRBD2 covers 10 bases. The CDR3 consists of 15 residues. The trim removed 5 bases at V and 2 bases at J, leaving 6 bases unmatched. Per germline, CDR1 SEHNR and CDR2 FQNEAQ (reference sequence). The CDR3 nucleotides read TGTGCCAGCAGCCAGACTAGCGGGCGAACCTACGAGCAGTACTTC. This gives the protein CASSQTSGRTYEQYF.

The chain combines TRBV5-1 with TRBJ2-3; TRBD1 agrees at 12 bases. CDR1 is SGHRS, CDR2 YFSETQ, per germline. The CDR3 loop spans 17 amino acids. J lost 3 bases, V lost 2 bases, and 7 bases had no gene match. The CDR3 reads CASSLAPGQGATDTQYF. As DNA, the CDR3 is TGCGCCAGCAGCTTAGCACCGGGACAGGGGGCAACAGATACGCAGTATTTT.

This rearrangement joins TRBV5-6 to TRBJ2-5, with D tentatively TRBD1 (6 bases). V was shortened by 4 bases and J by 4 bases, with 17 bases between the two germline ends. Germline V gene sequence: CDR1 SGHDT, CDR2 YYEEEE. The CDR3 totals 15 residues. In DNA form, the CDR3 reads TGTGCCAGCAGCCGGCCTGGACAGACCCCAGAGACCCAGTACTTC. It codes for CASSRPGQTPETQYF.

The J gene is TRBJ1-2, the V gene TRBV5-1, with D perhaps TRBD1 (5 bases). The germline V gene encodes CDR1 SGHRS and CDR2 YFSETQ. The CDR3 spans 17 residues. Deletions cut 4 bases from V and 6 bases from J, with 25 bases between. CDR3 sequence: CASSGRGGGPGVDGYTF. DNA of the CDR3: TGCGCCAGCAGCGGGAGGGGCGGAGGGCCCGGAGTGGATGGCTACACCTTC.

V and J are TRBV7-2 and TRBJ1-1; TRBD1 matches 9 bases. The CDR3 is 13 residues long. From germline, CDR1 is SGHTA and CDR2 FQGNSA. J gave up 8 bases and V 7 bases, and 8 bases lay outside the gene matches. The CDR3 reads CASNRPGQGEAFF. DNA for the CDR3: TGTGCCAGCAACCGACCGGGACAGGGAGAAGCTTTCTTT.

V and J are TRBV6-5 and TRBJ2-7; weak D call: TRBD1 (6 bases). There are 14 residues in the CDR3. Germline V gene lookup returns CDR1 MNHEY and CDR2 SVGAGI. V lost 6 bases to trimming and J lost 5 bases, with 17 bases between them. The CDR3 loop reads CASRGDRPSDEQYF. The CDR3 DNA reads as TGTGCCAGCAGGGGAGACAGGCCATCCGACGAGCAGTACTTC.

The chain couples TRBV14 to TRBJ2-5; D gene ambiguous. Germline CDR1 reads SGHDN; CDR2 reads FVKESK. The CDR3 runs 15 residues. V was clipped by 4 bases and J by 2 bases, with 14 bases between them. Here the CDR3 reads CASSPFELRQETQYF. CDR3 sequence (DNA): TGTGCCAGCAGCCCCTTCGAACTGCGACAAGAGACCCAGTACTTC. The complete variable domain, with remaining parts taken from reference TRBV14 and TRBJ2-5, reads EAGVTQFPSHSVIEKGQTVTLRCDPISGHDNLYWYRRVMGKEIKFLLHFVKESKQDESGMPNNRFLAERTGGTYSTLKVQPAELEDSGVYFCASSPFELRQETQYFGPGTRLLVL.

The rearrangement uses TRBV9 and TRBJ2-3, with D maybe TRBD2 (5 bases). The CDR3 contains 15 residues. Trimming cost V 4 bases and J 1 base, with 13 bases left between them. Looked up from germline, CDR1 is SGDLS and CDR2 is YYNGEE. CDR3 DNA: TGTGCCAGCAGCCCGACCCTGAGGGGCACAGATACGCAGTATTTT. Its translation is CASSPTLRGTDTQYF.

CDR3 bases: TGTGCCAGCAGTCCCATGGGACTGCTTTACTTC. It translates to CASSPMGLLYF. The chain uses TRBV12-3 or TRBV12-4 and TRBJ2-4; TRBD2 is a possible D gene (6 bases). V was pared by 5 bases and J by 16 bases, with 15 bases between. The CDR3 sequence is 11 residues long.

This clone was picked up a small number of times. The chain combines TRBV27 with TRBJ2-2; 10 bases fit TRBD1. The CDR3 is 19 amino acids. The germline gives CDR1 MNHEY, CDR2 SMNVEV (reference sequence). V shed 2 bases and J 5 bases; nucleotides not matched to a gene: 14. The CDR3 nucleotides read TGTGCCAGCAGTTTAAGGAGCCCGGGACAGGGGCGTCCAACCGGGGAGCTGTTTTTT. Translated, it gives CASSLRSPGQGRPTGELFF.

The rearrangement uses TRBV6-2 or TRBV6-3 and TRBJ1-5, with D perhaps matching TRBD1 (5 bases). The CDR3 is made up of 13 amino acids. V lost 4 bases to trimming and J lost 8 bases, with 12 bases between them. Per germline, CDR1 MNHEY and CDR2 SVGEGT. This CDR3 is CASSSHGGEPQHF. The DNA of the CDR3 is TGTGCCAGCAGTTCCCACGGGGGGGAGCCCCAGCATTTT.

This clone has only one observation. The genes are TRBV10-3 and TRBJ1-2, with D possibly being TRBD1 (5 bases). The CDR3 is made up of 17 amino acids. V was trimmed by 6 bases and J by 5 bases, leaving 25 bases between them. CDR1 ENHRY and CDR2 SYGVKD come from the germline V gene. In nucleotides, the CDR3 is TGTGCCATCAGCCCGAGGTTGACTGTAGGACAAGGGTATGGCTACACCTTC. Protein: CAISPRLTVGQGYGYTF.

This clone appeared a single time. V is TRBV14 and J is TRBJ2-7, with 7 bases fitting TRBD2. The CDR3 runs to 17 residues. Germline values: CDR1 SGHDN, CDR2 FVKESK. V gave up 0 bases and J gave up 3 bases; unmatched junction bases: 11. CDR3 region: CASSQERRLAESYEQYF. The CDR3 DNA sequence: TGTGCCAGCAGCCAAGAAAGGAGGCTAGCGGAGAGCTACGAGCAGTACTTC.

This chain uses TRBV10-1 with TRBJ2-2, with TRBD2 as a possible D gene (5 bases). Germline loops: CDR1 WNHNN, CDR2 SYGVQD (reference sequence). Trimming shortened V by 7 bases and J by 6 bases, and 9 bases separated the two germline ends. CDR3 length: 12 amino acids. CDR3 sequence: CASMKEAGELFF. CDR3 sequence (DNA): TGCGCCAGCATGAAGGAGGCCGGGGAGCTGTTTTTT.

The chain uses TRBV18 and TRBJ1-6, with TRBD1 matching 9 bases. The V gene's germline CDR1 is KGHSH and CDR2 LQKENI. Trimming took 3 bases from V and 7 from J; bases not matched to a gene: 4. The CDR3 extends over 15 amino acids. The CDR3 region has the DNA TGTGCCAGCTCACCCTGGACAGGGGAAAATTCACCCCTCCACTTT. Protein product: CASSPWTGENSPLHF. Looking up the rest from reference TRBV18 and TRBJ1-6 gives the full variable domain: NAGVMQNPRHLVRRRGQEARLRCSPMKGHSHVYWYRQLPEEGLKFMVYLQKENIIDESGMPKERFSAEFPKEGPSILRIQQVVRGDSAAYFCASSPWTGENSPLHFGNGTRLTVT.

This rearrangement joins TRBV29-1 to TRBJ2-7; 9 nucleotides match TRBD1. Germline CDR1 and CDR2: SQVTM and ANQGSEA. The CDR3 length is 13 residues. Trimming cost V 6 bases and J 7 bases; bases outside gene matches: 10. This CDR3 is CSVPGTGIGEQYF. The CDR3 DNA reads TGCAGCGTCCCCGGGACAGGGATCGGTGAGCAGTACTTC.

This clone has only one observation. This chain connects TRBV7-9 to TRBJ2-1; D unresolved. Germline V CDR1 and CDR2: SEHNR, FQNEAQ (reference sequence). This CDR3 contains 11 residues. Trimming shortened V by 6 bases and J by 9 bases, and 9 bases separated the two germline ends. The DNA for the CDR3 is TGTGCCAGCAGGTCGAGATTTGAGCAGTTCTTC. Amino acids: CASRSRFEQFF.

As to this clone: Additional DNA sequences in this sample encode the identical CDR3. The chain uses TRBV18 and TRBJ1-1; D might be TRBD1 (5 bases). V gave up 3 bases and J gave up 1 base, with 9 bases separating them. The CDR3 has 14 residues. CDR1 KGHSH and CDR2 LQKENI come from the germline V gene. The CDR3 spells CASSPTGGNTEAFF. Written as DNA, the CDR3 is TGTGCCAGCTCACCTACAGGCGGGAACACTGAAGCTTTCTTT.